This TCR beta chain is from a study of blood T cell repertoires in COVID-19. The length of the CDR3 is 16 residues. The V end lost 1 base, the J end lost 4 bases, and 16 bases lay between the germline ends. Per the germline V gene, CDR1 is LNHDA and CDR2 is SQIVND (reference sequence). The method was immunoSEQ multiplex PCR; TCRdb's version includes in-frame clones alone and lacks a portion of them. The sample includes about 240,000 clones, around four fifths of them seen just once. The source of this sequence is a woman in her fifties or sixties with active or convalescent COVID-19. The chain employs TRBV19 and TRBJ1-1, with no clear D. The sequenced sample was peripheral blood. CDR3 amino acids: CASSIVGRGGSTEAFF. Here the CDR3 DNA reads TGTGCCAGTAGTATAGTTGGTCGGGGTGGAAGCACTGAAGCTTTCTTT.